This T cell receptor (beta chain) was sequenced for a study of cytomegalovirus exposure and HLA in healthy donors. Across the study: The roughly 130 validation repertoires, a later analysis reported, used the same platform as the 550 to 700 repertoires from the first cohort.

V gave up 4 bases and J gave up 10 bases, with 12 bases separating them. Germline CDR1 reads SGHRS; CDR2 reads YFSETQ. The CDR3 totals 13 residues. Study-level points and caveats: The CMV antigen specificity of three CMV-associated chains was confirmed through in vitro analysis.

Of note for this clone: No antigen is known for it.

Profiled with immunoSEQ multiplex PCR; TCRdb holds only in-frame clones, not every one. The table records some 79,000 clones, approximately 94% of them present only once. The donors were members of the validation cohort comprising approximately 110 subjects, separate from the approximately 630-subject first cohort. The sample comprised PBMCs. This clonotype was obtained from a woman in her late teens or twenties in good health and CMV-seropositive. The rearrangement links TRBV5-1 to TRBJ1-6; D is ambiguous. CDR3 nucleotide sequence: TGCGCCAGCAGCCCTTCACAGTGGTCACCCCTCCACTTT. Translating it yields CASSPSQWSPLHF.